These T cell receptor beta chains were read from a single sample in a study of post-analysis software for immune sequencing data. TCRdb ran MiXCR on the PCR reads and lists one entry per CDR3 protein. Of around 770,000 distinct CDR3 sequences in the sample, about 45% were seen once. Sample: blood. These receptor sequences come from a girl under 18 with multiple sclerosis. Both conserved end residues are part of each CDR3. The D gene is left open where the match is weak. The size entry is marked missing in some rows and otherwise reads once, few, many or a size class.

clone_size,j_call,v_call,d_call,cdr3_nt,cdr3_aa
-,TRBJ1-2,TRBV5-6,-,TGTGCCAGCAGCCTCGCCGGGGGGGCTCGGGGCTACACCTTC,CASSLAGGARGYTF
-,TRBJ1-1,TRBV2,TRBD1,TGTGCCAGCAGTGAATCGACAGGGAGAACTGAAGCTTTCTTT,CASSESTGRTEAFF
few,TRBJ2-3,TRBV7-3,TRBD2,TGTGCCAGCAGCTTAATGGCTAGCGGGGACGGGGATACGCAGTATTTT,CASSLMASGDGDTQYF
few,TRBJ2-1,TRBV11-2,TRBD2,TGTGCCAGCAGCTTCCAACTAGCGGGACGATACAATGAGCAGTTCTTC,CASSFQLAGRYNEQFF
many,TRBJ2-6,TRBV6-2/TRBV6-3,-,TGTGCCAGCAGTTACGGCGTTTCTGGGGCCAACGTCCTGACTTTC,CASSYGVSGANVLTF
-,TRBJ2-7,TRBV6-2/TRBV6-3,-,TGTGCCAGCAAGGCTAGCTCCCACTACGAGCAGTACTTC,CASKASSHYEQYF
few,TRBJ2-7,TRBV5-1,-,TGCGCCAGCAGCTTGGATGGAGGCGACTCCTACGAGCAGTACTTC,CASSLDGGDSYEQYF
-,TRBJ2-3,TRBV2,TRBD2,TGTGCCAGCATGCGGAACCTAGCGGGACTAACAGATACGCAGTATTTT,CASMRNLAGLTDTQYF
-,TRBJ2-3,TRBV6-1,-,TGTGCCAGCATCCCCCCCGGGGTAAACACAGATACGCAGTATTTT,CASIPPGVNTDTQYF
few,TRBJ1-5,TRBV20-1,-,TGCAGTGCTAGCCTAGACAGGCGATATAGCAATCAGCCCCAGCATTTT,CSASLDRRYSNQPQHF
-,TRBJ2-4,TRBV12-3/TRBV12-4,TRBD2,TGTGCCAGCAGTCCTAGCGGGGGTCTAGCCAAAAACATTCAGTACTTC,CASSPSGGLAKNIQYF
-,TRBJ2-3,TRBV5-1,TRBD1,TGCGCCAGCAGCTCTAGCCCCGACAGGGGCTTTGATACGCAGTATTTT,CASSSSPDRGFDTQYF